Listed below are T cell receptor beta chains from one sample, sequenced in a study of CD4 T cells in relation to SARS-CoV-2 and coronaviruses. Clones were read by immunoSEQ multiplex PCR, and TCRdb kept only the in-frame ones, dropping some. The table includes about 70,000 clones, around 87% detected once. Sequencing was performed on memory CD4+ T cells from PBMCs. These receptors all come from a human donor in good health. The CDR3 runs from the conserved cysteine through the conserved F or W. A D gene is named only where the DNA matches it firmly. Clone size is shown for a subset of rows, as once, few, many or a class of expanded clone.

D,V,J,size,CDR3,DNA
-,TRBV19,TRBJ2-7,-,CASSNLGSYEQYF,TGTGCCAGTAGTAACCTGGGGTCCTACGAGCAGTACTTC
-,TRBV28,TRBJ1-5,-,CASRRSQPQHF,TGTGCCAGCAGGAGGTCTCAGCCCCAGCATTTT
TRBD2,TRBV29-1,TRBJ2-2,-,CSVKRRSGLAGGPAGELFF,TGCAGCGTGAAGAGGCGCAGCGGACTAGCGGGAGGGCCGGCCGGGGAGCTGTTTTTT
TRBD2,TRBV7-6,TRBJ2-1,-,CASSLAPGLAPYNEQFF,TGTGCCAGCAGCTTAGCGCCCGGACTAGCGCCTTACAATGAGCAGTTCTTC
TRBD1,TRBV27,TRBJ2-5,-,CASSWTGEETQYF,TGTGCCAGCAGTTGGACAGGGGAAGAGACCCAGTACTTC
TRBD1,TRBV27,TRBJ1-6,-,CASSETGFGNYNSPLHF,TGTGCCAGCAGTGAGACAGGGTTCGGGAACTATAATTCACCCCTCCACTTT
-,TRBV24-1,TRBJ2-7,once,CATSDTSFYEQYF,TGTGCCACCAGTGATACGAGCTTCTACGAGCAGTACTTC
TRBD1,TRBV20-1,TRBJ1-2,once,CSASRQGVEGYGYTF,TGCAGTGCTAGTCGACAGGGGGTAGAGGGCTATGGCTACACCTTC
-,TRBV20-1,TRBJ1-6,-,CSAIEPGPSSLHF,TGCAGTGCTATTGAGCCGGGACCCAGTTCCCTCCACTTT
-,TRBV19,TRBJ1-5,few,CASLEARGRNQPQHF,TGTGCCAGCCTAGAGGCCAGGGGCCGCAATCAGCCCCAGCATTTT
-,TRBV5-1,TRBJ2-4,-,CASSMQTPGSDIQYF,TGCGCCAGCAGCATGCAGACCCCGGGGAGCGACATTCAGTACTTC
TRBD2,TRBV7-3,TRBJ2-3,-,CASSLGLGLSTQYF,TGTGCCAGCAGCCTCGGACTAGGGCTGAGTACGCAGTATTTT
TRBD1,TRBV7-2,TRBJ2-7,-,CASSVIGTGLSYEQYF,TGTGCCAGCAGCGTCATCGGGACAGGTCTCTCCTACGAGCAGTACTTC
-,TRBV6-1,TRBJ1-5,-,CASSELSRGFQPQHF,TGTGCCAGCAGTGAATTATCGCGGGGGTTTCAACCCCAGCATTTT
TRBD1,TRBV5-4,TRBJ2-3,once,CASSSTGGPLDTQYF,TGTGCCAGCAGCTCCACAGGGGGACCTCTGGATACGCAGTATTTT
-,TRBV10-3,TRBJ2-5,-,CAISESTRGGVQTQYF,TGTGCCATCAGTGAGTCGACTAGAGGGGGGGTCCAGACCCAGTACTTC
-,TRBV7-2,TRBJ1-2,-,CASSPYGSDGYTF,TGTGCCAGCAGCCCGTATGGGTCTGATGGCTACACCTTC
-,TRBV7-2,TRBJ2-5,-,CASSFRRGGEGTQYF,TGTGCCAGCAGCTTCCGCAGGGGGGGCGAAGGGACCCAGTACTTC
-,TRBV2,TRBJ1-2,-,CASRSGANYGYTF,TGTGCCAGCAGATCCGGGGCCAACTATGGCTACACCTTC
-,TRBV7-3,TRBJ1-2,-,CASSPDGSYGYTF,TGTGCCAGCAGCCCCGATGGGTCCTATGGCTACACCTTC
-,TRBV5-1,TRBJ1-4,-,CASRKEGSNEKLFF,TGCGCCAGCAGGAAAGAAGGATCAAATGAAAAACTGTTTTTT
-,TRBV7-8,TRBJ2-1,-,CASSLARASSYNEQFF,TGTGCCAGCAGCTTAGCGAGGGCTAGCAGCTACAATGAGCAGTTCTTC
TRBD2,TRBV4-1,TRBJ2-2,few,CASSRPPGGTNTGELFF,TGCGCCAGCAGCCGACCTCCGGGGGGAACGAACACCGGGGAGCTGTTTTTT
-,TRBV5-1,TRBJ2-1,-,CASSFDSPSYNEQFF,TGCGCCAGCAGCTTCGACAGCCCCTCCTACAATGAGCAGTTCTTC
TRBD1,TRBV6-1,TRBJ2-7,-,CASSDFLGQVSHEQYF,TGTGCCAGCAGTGACTTCCTCGGACAGGTTAGCCACGAGCAGTACTTC
-,TRBV6-1,TRBJ2-7,-,CASSETDWYEQYF,TGTGCCAGCAGTGAAACTGACTGGTACGAGCAGTACTTC
-,TRBV29-1,TRBJ2-5,-,CSVSLSLGETQYF,TGCAGCGTCTCACTCTCCTTGGGGGAGACCCAGTACTTC
-,TRBV27,TRBJ1-4,-,CASSFQGTNEKLFF,TGTGCCAGCAGTTTCCAGGGGACTAATGAAAAACTGTTTTTT
-,TRBV10-3,TRBJ2-7,-,CANQEVGEGEQYF,TGTGCCAACCAAGAGGTGGGCGAGGGGGAGCAGTACTTC
TRBD2,TRBV9,TRBJ2-2,-,CASSVGLAGGTGELFF,TGTGCCAGCAGCGTAGGACTAGCGGGAGGGACCGGGGAGCTGTTTTTT
-,TRBV24-1,TRBJ2-5,-,CATSDLRSGYQETQYF,TGTGCCACCAGTGATCTACGCTCAGGTTATCAAGAGACCCAGTACTTC
-,TRBV19,TRBJ1-3,-,CASSPTWAGNTIYF,TGTGCCAGTAGTCCGACATGGGCTGGAAACACCATATATTTT
-,TRBV27,TRBJ1-3,medium-sized,CASSSGAGNTIYF,TGTGCCAGCAGTTCCGGGGCTGGAAACACCATATATTTT
TRBD1,TRBV19,TRBJ1-4,once,CASSYPGQANEKLFF,TGTGCCAGTAGTTACCCGGGACAGGCTAATGAAAAACTGTTTTTT
-,TRBV3-1/TRBV3-2,TRBJ1-6,-,CASSQDGDSGSPLHF,TGTGCCAGCAGCCAAGATGGGGATAGTGGTTCACCCCTCCACTTT
-,TRBV5-4,TRBJ2-2,-,CASSPENTGELFF,TGTGCCAGCAGCCCAGAGAACACCGGGGAGCTGTTTTTT
TRBD1,TRBV7-6,TRBJ1-2,-,CASSPRTGTNYGYTF,TGTGCCAGCAGCCCGCGGACAGGGACTAACTATGGCTACACCTTC
-,TRBV4-1,TRBJ2-3,once,CASSLGRTTDTQYF,TGCGCCAGCAGCCTTGGACGGACCACAGATACGCAGTATTTT
TRBD2,TRBV11-2,TRBJ2-7,-,CASSLELAVSYEQYF,TGTGCCAGCAGCTTGGAACTAGCGGTCTCCTACGAGCAGTACTTC
-,TRBV10-3,TRBJ2-3,-,CAISEGRGADTDTQYF,TGTGCCATCAGTGAGGGTCGGGGGGCAGACACAGATACGCAGTATTTT
TRBD2,TRBV7-2,TRBJ2-3,-,CASSYSGGTDTQYF,TGTGCCAGCAGCTATAGCGGGGGCACAGATACGCAGTATTTT
-,TRBV24-1,TRBJ1-4,-,CATSDPRGAGQKLFF,TGTGCCACCAGTGACCCTAGGGGAGCAGGCCAGAAACTGTTTTTT